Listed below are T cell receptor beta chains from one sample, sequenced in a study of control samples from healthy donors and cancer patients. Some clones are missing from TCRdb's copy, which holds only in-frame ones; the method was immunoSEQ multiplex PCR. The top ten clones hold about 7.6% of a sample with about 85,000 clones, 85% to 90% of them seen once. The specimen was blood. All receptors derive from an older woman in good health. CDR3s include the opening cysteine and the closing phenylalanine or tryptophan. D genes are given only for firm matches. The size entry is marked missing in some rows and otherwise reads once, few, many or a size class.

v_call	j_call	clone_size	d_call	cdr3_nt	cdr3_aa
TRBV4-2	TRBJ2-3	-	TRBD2	TGTGCCAGCAGCCAAGCAGCGGGAGGGTGGGATACGCAGTATTTT	CASSQAAGGWDTQYF
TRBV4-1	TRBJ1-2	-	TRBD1	TGCGCCAGCAGCCAAGGGACAGGGGGCCCCTATGGCTACACCTTC	CASSQGTGGPYGYTF
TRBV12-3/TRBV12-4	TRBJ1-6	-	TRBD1	TGTGCCAGCACTGGACAGGAGAATTCACCCCTCCACTTT	CASTGQENSPLHF
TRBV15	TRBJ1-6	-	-	TGTGCCACCAGCAGAGATCCCGCGTCCAATTCACCCCTCCACTTT	CATSRDPASNSPLHF
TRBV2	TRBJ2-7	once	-	TGTGCCAGCAGTGAAAGGGACTACGAGCAGTACTTC	CASSERDYEQYF
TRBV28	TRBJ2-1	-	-	TGTGCCAGCAGTTTGGTGGCAGGGAACCACAATGAGCAGTTCTTC	CASSLVAGNHNEQFF
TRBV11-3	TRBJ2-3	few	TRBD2	TGTGCCAGCAGCCAACAGACTAGCTCGACTAGCACAGATACGCAGTATTTT	CASSQQTSSTSTDTQYF
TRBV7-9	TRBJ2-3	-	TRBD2	TGTGCCAGCAGCCGACCAGCGGGAGCCGGGGGTGGTACGCAGTATTTT	CASSRPAGAGGGTQYF
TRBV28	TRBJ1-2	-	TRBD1	TGTGCCAGCAGTACAGGGGGCGACTATGGCTACACCTTC	CASSTGGDYGYTF
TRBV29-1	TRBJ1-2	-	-	TGCAGCGTCGCACCGGTGGGATCAGGAGACTATGGCTACACCTTC	CSVAPVGSGDYGYTF
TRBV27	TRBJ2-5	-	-	TGTGCCAGCAGGCCAAGGGGGGGGCCGGGTTGGACCCAGTACTTC	CASRPRGGPGWTQYF
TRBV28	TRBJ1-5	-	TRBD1	TGTGCCAGCAGTCAAACAGGGGAAGGCAATCAGCCCCAGCATTTT	CASSQTGEGNQPQHF
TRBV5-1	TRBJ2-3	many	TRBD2	TGCGCCAGCAGCTTGCTGCGGGGGGGGGTCACAGATACGCAGTATTTT	CASSLLRGGVTDTQYF
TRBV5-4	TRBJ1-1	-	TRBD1	TGTGCCAGCAGCTTGGTTGGACAGGGGACCACTGAAGCTTTCTTT	CASSLVGQGTTEAFF
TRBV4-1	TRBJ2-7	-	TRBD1	TGCGCCAGCGGGAGGACAGGGGGAATACCCTACGAGCAGTACTTC	CASGRTGGIPYEQYF
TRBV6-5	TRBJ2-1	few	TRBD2	TGTGCCAGCAGAGCGGGAGTAGCCTACAATGAGCAGTTCTTC	CASRAGVAYNEQFF
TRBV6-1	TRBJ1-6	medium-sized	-	TGTGCCAGCAGTGATAAGGCCCTAGGGGGAACTTCACCCCTCCACTTT	CASSDKALGGTSPLHF
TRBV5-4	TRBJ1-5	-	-	TGTGCCAGCAGCTTCGGTGGAAATCAGCCCCAGCATTTT	CASSFGGNQPQHF
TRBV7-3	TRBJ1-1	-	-	TGTGCCAGCAGCCCGATGTCCCTCGTCCCTGAAGCTTTCTTT	CASSPMSLVPEAFF
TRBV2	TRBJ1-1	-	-	TGTGCCAGCAGTGTAGGTAGTCGGAACACTGAAGCTTTCTTT	CASSVGSRNTEAFF
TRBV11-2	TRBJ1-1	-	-	TGTGCCAGCAGCTTAGAGGGGACCGGTTTTGGGATGGCTTTCTTT	CASSLEGTGFGMAFF
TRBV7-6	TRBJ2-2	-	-	TGTGCCAGCAGCTTGGACCCCGCCGGGGAGCTGTTTTTT	CASSLDPAGELFF
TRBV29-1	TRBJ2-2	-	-	TGCAGCGGGTTAGGGGTCACCGGGGAGCTGTTTTTT	CSGLGVTGELFF
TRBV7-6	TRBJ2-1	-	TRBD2	TGTGCCAGCAGCTTAGCGCTAGCGGGAGGGCCGGGAAATGAGCAGTTCTTC	CASSLALAGGPGNEQFF
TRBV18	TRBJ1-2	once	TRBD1	TGTGCCAGCTCATCAGACAGGGGAAGCACCTTC	CASSSDRGSTF
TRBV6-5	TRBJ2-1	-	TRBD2	TGTGCCAGCAGTTACATCGCGGGAGGCGGCAATGAGCAGTTCTTC	CASSYIAGGGNEQFF
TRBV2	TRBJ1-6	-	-	TGTGCCAGCAACGGGGGCAGTGCATTGAAACCCCTCCACTTT	CASNGGSALKPLHF
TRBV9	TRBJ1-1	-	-	TGTGCCAGCAGCCCTCTCATGCAGGGTTTGGCTTTCTTT	CASSPLMQGLAFF
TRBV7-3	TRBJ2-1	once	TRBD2	TGTGCCAGCAGCTTATCAGGGACTACCAACAATGAGCAGTTCTTC	CASSLSGTTNNEQFF
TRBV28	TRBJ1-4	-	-	TGTGCCAGCAGAAGCCACCCAGGGTCTAATGAAAAACTGTTTTTT	CASRSHPGSNEKLFF
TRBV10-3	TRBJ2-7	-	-	TGTGCCATCAGTGAGGGGACCTCCTTCTACGAGCAGTACTTC	CAISEGTSFYEQYF
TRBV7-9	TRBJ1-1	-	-	TGTGCCAGCAGCTTAGGGGGACAACGGCAGAACACTGAAGCTTTCTTT	CASSLGGQRQNTEAFF
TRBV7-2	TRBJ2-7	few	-	TGTGCCAGCAGCTTAGTCGCTAGCGTTGATGGCGAGCAGTACTTC	CASSLVASVDGEQYF
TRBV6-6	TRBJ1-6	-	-	TGTGCCAGCAGTTACGTCGGTTTGGATTCACCCCTCCACTTT	CASSYVGLDSPLHF
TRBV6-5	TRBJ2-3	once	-	TGTGCCAGCAGGAGAATAGGGGACACAGATACGCAGTATTTT	CASRRIGDTDTQYF
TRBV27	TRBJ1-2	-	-	TGTGCCAGCAGTTTATCTGTGGGGGCTGTATATGGCTACACCTTC	CASSLSVGAVYGYTF
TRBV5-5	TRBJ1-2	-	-	TGTGCCAGCAGCTTGGAGGGCGTCAAAGGCTATGGCTACACCTTC	CASSLEGVKGYGYTF
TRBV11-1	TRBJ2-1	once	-	TGTGCCAGCAGCACGAGCAGCAATGAGCAGTTCTTC	CASSTSSNEQFF
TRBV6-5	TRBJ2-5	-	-	TGTGCCAGTACCACCCCAGGAGTTCAAGAGACCCAGTACTTC	CASTTPGVQETQYF
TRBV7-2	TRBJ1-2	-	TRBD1	TGTGCCAGCAGCTTCGGACAGGGAATTAACTATGGCTACACCTTC	CASSFGQGINYGYTF
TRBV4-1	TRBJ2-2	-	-	TGCGCCAGCAGCCAAGATGGGGTGGGGCACACCGGGGAGCTGTTTTTT	CASSQDGVGHTGELFF
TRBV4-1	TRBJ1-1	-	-	TGCGCCAGCAGCCAACCGTTTGGACGGGGGACGGACACTGAAGCTTTCTTT	CASSQPFGRGTDTEAFF
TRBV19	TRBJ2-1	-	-	TGTGCCAGTAGTATAGAAGGACTTCCCGGTGAGCAGTTCTTC	CASSIEGLPGEQFF
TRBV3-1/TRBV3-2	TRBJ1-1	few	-	TGTGCCAGCAGCCAAGGGATCGGGACTGAAGCTTTCTTT	CASSQGIGTEAFF
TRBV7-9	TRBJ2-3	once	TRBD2	TGTGCCAGCAGCTTAGCTAGCGGGGGGGTGGATACGCAGTATTTT	CASSLASGGVDTQYF
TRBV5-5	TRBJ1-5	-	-	TGTGCCAGCAGCCCCCAGGGGACTAGCAATCAGCCCCAGCATTTT	CASSPQGTSNQPQHF
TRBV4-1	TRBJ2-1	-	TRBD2	TGCGCCAGCAGCCAATGGGCGGGGGGGAATGAGCAGTTCTTC	CASSQWAGGNEQFF
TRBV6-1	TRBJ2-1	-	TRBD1	TGTGCCAGCAGTGAAATCGACAGGGGGTACAATGAGCAGTTCTTC	CASSEIDRGYNEQFF
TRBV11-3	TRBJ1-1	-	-	TGTGCCAGCACCTTCGACACGAACACTGAAGCTTTCTTT	CASTFDTNTEAFF
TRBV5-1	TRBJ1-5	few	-	TGCGCCAGCAGCTGGGGCCCGGGTCAGCCCCAGCATTTT	CASSWGPGQPQHF
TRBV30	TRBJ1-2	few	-	TGTGCCTCCCATCAGGGGCGGGGGGCGGACTCGAATGGCTACACCTTC	CASHQGRGADSNGYTF